These 31 T cell receptor beta chains were all obtained from the same sample, sequenced in a study of T cell responses to AZD1222 COVID-19 vaccine. The assay was immunoSEQ multiplex PCR, and TCRdb's table has in-frame clones only and misses some. The data show about 180,000 clones, with about 90% seen just once and 0.49% held by the top ten. This sample comprised peripheral blood, obtained on day 0 of AZD1222 vaccination. The origin of the receptors is an adult in good health.

The gene calls are TRBV27 and TRBJ1-1; the match to TRBD1 covers 10 bases. Germline loops: CDR1 MNHEY, CDR2 SMNVEV (reference sequence). The J segment lost 0 bases and the V segment lost 2 bases, leaving 0 bases of the junction unmatched. The CDR3 totals 15 residues. CDR3 sequence (DNA): TGTGCCAGCAGTTTAGACAGGGGGCTGAACACTGAAGCTTTCTTT. Translation: CASSLDRGLNTEAFF.

The chain employs TRBV27 and TRBJ2-5; the D gene is possibly TRBD1 (6 bases). Germline V gene sequence: CDR1 MNHEY, CDR2 SMNVEV (reference sequence). The CDR3 is made up of 15 amino acids. V was shortened by 3 bases and J by 1 base, with 12 bases between the two germline ends. Here the CDR3 DNA reads TGTGCCAGCAGTTTCTACCGGGACACCCAAGAGACCCAGTACTTC. Its protein is CASSFYRDTQETQYF.

This chain connects TRBV27 to TRBJ2-7; D perhaps matches TRBD2 (5 bases). The length of the CDR3 is 13 residues. With 3 bases removed from V and 5 bases from J, the gap between germline ends came to 11 bases. From germline, CDR1 is MNHEY and CDR2 SMNVEV (reference sequence). The CDR3 spells CASSFGSRDEQYF. As DNA, the CDR3 is TGTGCCAGCAGTTTTGGGTCGCGGGACGAGCAGTACTTC.

The chain recombines TRBV30 with TRBJ1-1; possibly TRBD1 for D (6 bases). Germline V gene data show CDR1 as GTSNPN and CDR2 as SVGIG (reference sequence). This CDR3 has 16 amino acids. Deletions cut 2 bases from V and 0 bases from J, with 16 bases between. CDR3 sequence reads: CAWSPTMTGMNTEAFF. DNA for the CDR3: TGTGCCTGGAGTCCAACAATGACAGGAATGAACACTGAAGCTTTCTTT.

The chain couples TRBV5-1 to TRBJ1-2, with D perhaps TRBD1 (5 bases). The V gene lost 0 bases and the J gene lost 4 bases, with 10 bases spanning the gap. Germline V CDR1 and CDR2: SGHRS, YFSETQ. This CDR3 comprises 14 residues. DNA for the CDR3: TGCGCCAGCAGCTTGGCCGGGGGGACCTATGGCTACACCTTC. Its protein is CASSLAGGTYGYTF.

The chain carries TRBV6-5 and TRBJ1-1; no definite D call. Germline loops: CDR1 MNHEY, CDR2 SVGAGI. Deletions cut 0 bases from V and 2 bases from J, with 7 bases between. This CDR3 region has 14 residues. CDR3 region: CASSYSAINTEAFF. The CDR3 bases are TGTGCCAGCAGTTACTCTGCGATCAACACTGAAGCTTTCTTT.

The chain has TRBV18 and TRBJ1-6, with D perhaps matching TRBD1 (6 bases). Trimming removed 4 bases from V and 0 bases from J, with 10 bases in between. The CDR3 contains 16 residues. Germline V gives CDR1 KGHSH, CDR2 LQKENI. The CDR3 sequence: CASSLRQVSYNSPLHF. CDR3 nucleotide sequence: TGTGCCAGCTCACTCCGACAGGTCTCCTATAATTCACCCCTCCACTTT.

The chain joins TRBV6-5 to TRBJ2-7; TRBD1 agrees at 8 bases. CDR3 length equals 14 residues. The J segment lost 2 bases and the V segment lost 4 bases, leaving 4 bases of the junction unmatched. Germline values: CDR1 MNHEY, CDR2 SVGAGI. CDR3 residues: CASSSLTGAYEQYF. DNA of the CDR3: TGTGCCAGCAGTTCATTGACAGGGGCCTACGAGCAGTACTTC.

This clone has just one count. Other DNA sequences in the sample encode the same CDR3. The chain couples TRBV9 to TRBJ1-3; D is ambiguous. Trimming left V 2 bases short and J 0 bases short, with 9 bases between. Germline CDR1 and CDR2: SGDLS and YYNGEE. The CDR3 covers 15 residues. CDR3 protein: CASSVSGSSGNTIYF. The CDR3 nucleotides read TGTGCCAGCAGCGTTAGCGGGAGCTCTGGAAACACCATATATTTT.

The chain employs TRBV29-1 and TRBJ1-1; the D is unclear. Trimming left V 7 bases short and J 7 bases short, with 16 bases between. Germline V lookup: CDR1 SQVTM, CDR2 ANQGSEA. The CDR3 totals 12 residues. In DNA, the CDR3 is TGCAGCGCTCCAAGGGAGACCGATGAAGCTTTCTTT. Translated: CSAPRETDEAFF.

The J gene is TRBJ1-6, the V gene TRBV7-9; D remains ambiguous. In germline, CDR1 is SEHNR, CDR2 FQNEAQ (reference sequence). V dropped 5 bases and J dropped 9 bases, with 20 bases sitting between them. The CDR3 runs to 16 residues. This CDR3 is CASSPREGTVGSPLHF. The DNA for the CDR3 is TGTGCCAGCAGCCCTCGGGAGGGTACTGTTGGTTCACCCCTCCACTTT. Full variable domain (missing parts from reference TRBV7-9 and TRBJ1-6): DTGVSQNPRHKITKRGQNVTFRCDPISEHNRLYWYRQTLGQGPEFLTYFQNEAQLEKSRLLSDRFSAERPKGSFSTLEIQRTEQGDSAMYLCASSPREGTVGSPLHFGNGTRLTVT.

Turning to this clone: Different DNA sequences within this sample yield the same CDR3. The chain joins TRBV15 to TRBJ1-2, with 8 nucleotides matching TRBD1. CDR3 length: 15 amino acids. Germline V gives CDR1 LNHNV, CDR2 YYDKDF (reference sequence). Trimming at V came to 5 bases and at J to 2 bases, leaving 7 bases not matched to a gene. CDR3 region: CATSGGRGLNYGYTF. CDR3 DNA: TGTGCCACCAGCGGAGGCAGGGGGCTGAACTATGGCTACACCTTC.

The CDR3 nucleotides read TGTGCCACTAATACGGGACTAGCGGTTGGAAGGAATGAGCAGTTCTTC. This sequence encodes CATNTGLAVGRNEQFF. V gene TRBV15 combines with J gene TRBJ2-1, with TRBD2 matching 11 bases. V lost 9 bases to trimming and J lost 7 bases; unmatched junction nucleotides: 14. The CDR3 has 16 amino acids. CDR1 is LNHNV, CDR2 YYDKDF, per germline (reference sequence).

The J gene is TRBJ2-5, the V gene TRBV5-3, with 7 positions matching TRBD2. TRBV5-3 is an open reading frame whose function is uncertain. Trimming at V came to 9 bases and at J to 5 bases, leaving 13 bases not matched to a gene. The CDR3 has 14 amino acids. The CDR3 is CAILVRGVWETQYF. The DNA of the CDR3 is TGTGCCATTCTAGTCCGGGGGGTTTGGGAGACCCAGTACTTC.

The chain is built from TRBV18 and TRBJ2-2, with D hard to call. CDR1 is KGHSH, CDR2 LQKENI, per germline. The CDR3 has 12 amino acids. The ends were cut back, 3 bases at V and 8 bases at J, with 7 bases in the middle. CDR3 bases: TGTGCCAGCTCACCGGCCGGGGGGGAGCTGTTTTTT. This gives the protein CASSPAGGELFF.

This chain connects TRBV6-5 to TRBJ2-1, with 11 positions matching TRBD1. The CDR3 contains 14 residues. The trim removed 6 bases at V and 7 bases at J, leaving 5 bases unmatched. CDR1 is MNHEY and CDR2 is SVGAGI in the germline V gene. The CDR3 sequence: CASRPGTGGNEQFF. CDR3 coding DNA: TGTGCCAGCAGGCCCGGGACAGGGGGAAATGAGCAGTTCTTC.

The chain joins TRBV2 to TRBJ2-7, with 7 bases that match TRBD2. Germline CDR1 reads SNHLY; CDR2 reads FYNNEI. This CDR3 spans 17 amino acids. The junction had 18 bases not matched to a gene; V was cut back by 10 bases and J by 0 bases. CDR3 protein: CAITPLSGRPNSYEQYF. DNA of the CDR3: TGTGCCATCACCCCATTGTCCGGGAGGCCGAACTCCTACGAGCAGTACTTC.

The CDR3 coding sequence is TGTGCCACCAGTGGCCGGGGGGCTGGGGCCAACGTCCTGACTTTC. This codes for CATSGRGAGANVLTF. V usage is TRBV24-1 and J usage is TRBJ2-6, with 7 bases fitting TRBD2. This CDR3 has 15 residues. With V trimmed by 5 bases and J by 2 bases, 2 bases remained unmatched. Germline CDR1 is KGHDR and CDR2 is SFDVKD.

The chain carries TRBV25-1 and TRBJ2-1; no clear D gene. This CDR3 spans 15 amino acids. The germline CDR1 and CDR2 sequences are MGHDK and SYGVNS. With 4 bases removed from V and 8 bases from J, the gap between germline ends came to 18 bases. CDR3 nucleotide sequence: TGTGCCAGCAGTGTAATCTACGGGCGGAGATATGAGCAGTTCTTC. Translation: CASSVIYGRRYEQFF. Complete variable domain (other parts from reference TRBV25-1 and TRBJ2-1): EADIYQTPRYLVIGTGKKITLECSQTMGHDKMYWYQQDPGMELHLIHYSYGVNSTEKGDLSSESTVSRIRTEHFPLTLESARPSHTSQYLCASSVIYGRRYEQFFGPGTRLTVL.

The V and J genes are TRBV27 and TRBJ2-7; TRBD1 agrees at 7 bases. The CDR3 runs 13 residues. Germline trimming cut 2 bases from V and 2 bases from J; bases unmatched to any gene: 0. The germline V gene has CDR1 MNHEY and CDR2 SMNVEV (reference sequence). CDR3 sequence (DNA): TGTGCCAGCAGTTTAGGGACAGCCTACGAGCAGTACTTC. It encodes CASSLGTAYEQYF.

The chain joins TRBV5-4 to TRBJ2-2, with 10 bases that match TRBD2. Germline V lookup: CDR1 SGHNT, CDR2 YYREEE (reference sequence). Trimming removed 1 base from V and 5 bases from J; junction bases left unmatched: 8. This CDR3 spans 17 amino acids. CDR3 DNA sequence: TGTGCCAGCAGCTTGAGAACTAGCGGGATAAGGACCGGGGAGCTGTTTTTT. Translation: CASSLRTSGIRTGELFF.

This clone was seen once. The chain recombines TRBV9 with TRBJ1-4, with 10 bases matching TRBD1. Trimming removed 0 bases from V and 4 bases from J; junction bases left unmatched: 6. Germline CDR1 reads SGDLS; CDR2 reads YYNGEE. The CDR3 extends over 17 amino acids. CDR3: CASSVGVGQGVNEKLFF. The CDR3, as DNA: TGTGCCAGCAGCGTAGGGGTCGGACAGGGGGTTAATGAAAAACTGTTTTTT.

In its sample, this clone was seen once. V gene TRBV2 combines with J gene TRBJ2-2; tentatively, D is TRBD1 (6 bases). The CDR3 contains 14 residues. Germline CDR1 SNHLY, CDR2 FYNNEI. The V end lost 9 bases, the J end lost 0 bases, and 11 bases lay between the germline ends. In nucleotides, the CDR3 is TGTGCCAGATCCAGGGACACGAACACCGGGGAGCTGTTTTTT. Amino acid sequence: CARSRDTNTGELFF.

This clone showed up just once. Germline and junction disagree at one end, which may indicate a read error. The gene calls are TRBV28 and TRBJ1-2; 8 nucleotides line up with TRBD1. Per the germline V gene, CDR1 is MDHEN and CDR2 is SYDVKM. The CDR3 contains 14 residues. CDR3 residues: CASSSGQDPPRGSF. The CDR3 DNA is TGTGCCAGCAGTTCGGGACAGGATCCGCCGAGGGGATCCTTC.

The V and J genes are TRBV10-3 and TRBJ2-4, with D maybe TRBD2 (6 bases). The CDR3 consists of 12 residues. Germline CDR1 and CDR2: ENHRY and SYGVKD. V lost 4 bases and J lost 8, with 9 bases in between. The CDR3 spells CAISGRGDIQYF. CDR3 in DNA: TGTGCCATCAGTGGGAGGGGCGACATTCAGTACTTC.

J is TRBJ2-3 and V is TRBV12-2; the D call in the table, TRBD2, was not verified against the DNA. TRBV12-2 counts as a pseudogene. The CDR3 is 15 amino acids. CDR3 residues: CASRLVGIAGDTQYF. The CDR3 DNA sequence: TGTGCAAGTCGCTTAGTGGGGATTGCGGGGGATACGCAGTATTTT.

V and J are TRBV5-8 and TRBJ2-6, with TRBD1 as a possible D gene (6 bases). The CDR3 consists of 17 residues. CDR1 SGHTS and CDR2 YDEGEE come from the germline V gene. The V end lost 0 bases, the J end lost 0 bases, and 10 bases lay between the germline ends. The CDR3 protein is CASSLAGHPSGANVLTF. CDR3 bases: TGTGCCAGCAGCTTGGCGGGACACCCCTCTGGGGCCAACGTCCTGACTTTC.

Only one count was recorded for this clone. The junction and the germline gene differ at one end; a read error may be behind it. V and J are TRBV25-1 and TRBJ2-1; 8 positions match TRBD1. Germline lookup yields CDR1 MGHDK and CDR2 SYGVNS. The CDR3 consists of 12 residues. CDR3 coding DNA: TGTGCCAGCAGTGCCAAAGGACAGGGAACGGTCTTC. This sequence encodes CASSAKGQGTVF.

The chain is built from TRBV27 and TRBJ1-2; the D gene is possibly TRBD1 (5 bases). Germline CDR1 is MNHEY and CDR2 is SMNVEV (reference sequence). This CDR3 region has 16 residues. Trimming removed 4 bases at V and 0 bases at J, with 15 bases between. CDR3 in amino acids: CASSYIGTAANYGYTF. Written as DNA, the CDR3 is TGTGCCAGCAGTTATATCGGGACGGCGGCTAACTATGGCTACACCTTC.

This chain uses TRBV11-3 with TRBJ2-1; TRBD2 might be the D (6 bases). The CDR3 has 18 residues. CDR1 SGHNT and CDR2 YENEEA come from the germline V gene. V lost 1 base and J 0 bases, leaving 16 bases between the germline ends. CDR3 region: CASSLVSPSANSYNEQFF. DNA for the CDR3: TGTGCCAGCAGCTTAGTTTCCCCTAGCGCGAACTCCTACAATGAGCAGTTCTTC.

This chain uses TRBV28 with TRBJ1-3; D is ambiguous. V lost 3 bases, J lost 1 base, and 13 bases lay in between. Germline CDR1 is MDHEN and CDR2 is SYDVKM. The CDR3 length is 16 residues. CDR3 region: CASSFGSTQSGNTIYF. The DNA for the CDR3 is TGTGCCAGCAGTTTCGGGTCCACTCAATCTGGAAACACCATATATTTT.